A single sample gave rise to the 9 T cell receptor beta chains below, sequenced in a study of identical twins. TCRdb fed the 5' RACE reads into MiXCR, producing one record per CDR3 protein. There are under 250,000 distinct CDR3 sequences in the sample; 7.5% occur only once, and about 1.8% lies in the top ten. The sample also formed part of further work on yellow fever vaccine responses in identical twins.

Sequencing used memory (CD45RO+) T cells sorted from blood. The source is a woman aged 18-29 years in good health.

This clonotype was counted ten times or more. This rearrangement joins TRBV6-1 to TRBJ2-7; 8 nucleotides agree with TRBD2. The CDR3 is made up of 14 amino acids. CDR1 and CDR2 (germline): MNHNS, SASEGT. Trimming at V came to 5 bases and at J to 1 base, leaving 4 bases not matched to a gene. CDR3 loop: CASSIGGGSYEQYF. The CDR3 nucleotides are TGTGCCAGCAGTATCGGCGGGGGGTCCTACGAGCAGTACTTC.

This clonotype showed up just a few times. The CDR3 spells CASSLGQPSNQETQYF. The DNA of the CDR3 is TGTGCCAGCAGCTTAGGTCAGCCTTCCAATCAAGAGACCCAGTACTTC. The rearrangement joins TRBV7-2 to TRBJ2-5; D is ambiguous. The CDR3 is made up of 16 amino acids. Trimming cost V 1 base and J 2 bases, with 14 bases left between them. Germline CDR1 SGHTA, CDR2 FQGNSA.

The chain combines TRBV6-1 with TRBJ2-2, with TRBD1 as a possible D gene (6 bases). The CDR3 extends over 15 amino acids. V lost 6 bases and J lost 6, with 17 bases in between. CDR1 and CDR2 from the germline V gene are MNHNS and SASEGT. The CDR3 DNA sequence: TGTGCCAGCAGACAGGGCTCGTTGAAGGCCGGGGAGCTGTTTTTT. It codes for CASRQGSLKAGELFF.

The table lists this clonotype with many counts. The chain links TRBV5-1 to TRBJ2-1, with TRBD1 identical over 8 bases. The CDR3 runs 15 residues. CDR1 is SGHRS and CDR2 is YFSETQ in the germline V gene. Trimming removed 3 bases from V and 3 bases from J; junction bases left unmatched: 5. CDR3 DNA: TGCGCCAGCAGCTCGGGGACAGGTAACTACAATGAGCAGTTCTTC. This gives the protein CASSSGTGNYNEQFF. Based on the CDR3 plus reference TRBV5-1 and TRBJ2-1, the full variable domain is KAGVTQTPRYLIKTRGQQVTLSCSPISGHRSVSWYQQTPGQGLQFLFEYFSETQRNKGNFPGRFSGRQFSNSRSEMNVSTLELGDSALYLCASSSGTGNYNEQFFGPGTRLTVL.

This clonotype was counted many times. The rearrangement joins TRBV12-3 or TRBV12-4 to TRBJ2-3; 9 bases are a match to TRBD2. This CDR3 contains 16 residues. J gave up 2 bases and V 5 bases, and 8 bases lay outside the gene matches. The CDR3, as DNA: TGTGCCAGCAGTCGTCTCTTAGCGGGGGACACAGATACGCAGTATTTT. Translation gives CASSRLLAGDTDTQYF.

V and J are TRBV11-2 and TRBJ2-1; weak D call: TRBD1 (6 bases). V dropped 4 bases and J dropped 5 bases, with 15 bases sitting between them. The CDR3 sequence is 15 residues long. Germline CDR1 reads SGHAT; CDR2 reads FQNNGV. CDR3 in DNA: TGTGCCAGCAGCTCAACCGGGACACAGCACAATGAGCAGTTCTTC. As protein: CASSSTGTQHNEQFF.

This clonotype was observed at least ten times. The chain links TRBV25-1 to TRBJ2-2; either TRBD1 or TRBD2 may fit D (5 bases each). This CDR3 has 17 amino acids. The V end was cut by 5 bases, the J end by 6 bases, with 22 bases between. Germline loops: CDR1 MGHDK, CDR2 SYGVNS. This CDR3 is CASSHLPGPAGPGELFF. The CDR3 nucleotides are TGTGCCAGCAGTCACCTTCCGGGACCCGCTGGACCCGGGGAGCTGTTTTTT.

The rearrangement uses TRBV28 and TRBJ2-1; no definite D call. Germline V gene data show CDR1 as MDHEN and CDR2 as SYDVKM. Between the trimmed V and J ends, which lost 3 bases and 8 bases, there was a span of 23 bases. The CDR3 runs 17 residues. The CDR3 DNA reads TGTGCCAGCAGTTTTCGAGCCTTACACGGCTTTGAGGATGAGCAGTTCTTC. Translated, it gives CASSFRALHGFEDEQFF.

This clonotype has a handful of counts. The rearrangement uses TRBV6-5 and TRBJ2-5, with TRBD1 matching over 9 bases. V trimming: 2 bases; J trimming: 6 bases; junction bases outside the gene matches: 10. Germline CDR1 reads MNHEY; CDR2 reads SVGAGI. This CDR3 spans 16 amino acids. The DNA of the CDR3 is TGTGCCAGCAGTTACCCATACAGGGGGCAGCCACAGACCCAGTACTTC. It yields the protein CASSYPYRGQPQTQYF.